This T cell receptor (beta chain) was recorded in a study of sequential checkpoint blockade in melanoma. Data came from immunoSEQ multiplex PCR; TCRdb stores just in-frame clones and leaves some out. The data hold about 19,000 clones, with around two thirds observed a single time. The CDR3 extends over 13 amino acids. Germline CDR1 SGHVS, CDR2 FQNEAQ. Specified treatment: randomized to nivolumab then ipilimumab (arm A) or the reverse (arm B). The material sequenced was CD8+ T cells sorted from blood (inferred from file names), taken from a patient given nivolumab and ipilimumab in sequence. This sequence joins TRBV7-8 and TRBJ2-5, with D maybe TRBD1 (5 bases). The DNA end is more similar to TRBJ2-7, so the J call may be wrong. The clonotype comes from a human donor with melanoma. CDR3 region: CASSLKQAYEQYF. Written as DNA, the CDR3 is TGTGCCAGCAGCTTAAAACAGGCCTACGAGCAGTACTTC.